The TCR beta chain described here comes from a study of T cell changes during pregnancy in multiple sclerosis. TCRdb keeps only in-frame clones here, not all; method: immunoSEQ multiplex PCR. Among about 48,000 clones listed, around 90% were seen once. The length of the CDR3 is 12 residues. V was pared by 5 bases and J by 6 bases, with 10 bases between. Germline assignment: CDR1 LNHDA and CDR2 SQIVND (reference sequence). The clonotype was recovered from a female donor with multiple sclerosis, enrolled in a pregnancy study. The sequences come from CD4+ T cells from peripheral blood mononuclear cells, collected in the third trimester of pregnancy. The gene calls are TRBV19 and TRBJ1-2; D remains unclear. This CDR3 reads CASSERTDGYTF. DNA of the CDR3: TGTGCCAGTAGTGAGAGGACTGATGGCTACACCTTC.